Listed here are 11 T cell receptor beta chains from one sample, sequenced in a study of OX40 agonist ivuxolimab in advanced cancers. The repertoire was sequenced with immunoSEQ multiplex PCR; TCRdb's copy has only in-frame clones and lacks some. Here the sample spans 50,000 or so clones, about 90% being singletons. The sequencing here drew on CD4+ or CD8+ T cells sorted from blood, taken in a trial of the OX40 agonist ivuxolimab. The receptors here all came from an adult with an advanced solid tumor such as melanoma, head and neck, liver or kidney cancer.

The CDR3 sequence is CASGTGTGGPYGYTF. CDR3 coding DNA: TGCGCCAGCGGAACCGGGACAGGGGGACCCTATGGCTACACCTTC. The rearrangement joins TRBV5-1 to TRBJ1-2, with 11 positions matching TRBD1. With 7 bases clipped from V and 4 bases from J, the junction kept 9 bases outside the gene matches. CDR1 is SGHRS, CDR2 YFSETQ, per germline. The CDR3 loop spans 15 amino acids.

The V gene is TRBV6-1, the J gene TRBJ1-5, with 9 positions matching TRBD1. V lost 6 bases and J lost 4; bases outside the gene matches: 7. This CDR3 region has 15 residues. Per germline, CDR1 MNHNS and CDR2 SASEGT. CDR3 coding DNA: TGTGCCAGCAGAAGGGGACAGGGTCTAAATCAGCCCCAGCATTTT. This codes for CASRRGQGLNQPQHF.

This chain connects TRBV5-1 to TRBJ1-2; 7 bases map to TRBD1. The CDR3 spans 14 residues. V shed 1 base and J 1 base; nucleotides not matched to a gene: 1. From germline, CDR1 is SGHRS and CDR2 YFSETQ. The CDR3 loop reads CASSLNRGNYGYTF. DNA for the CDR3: TGCGCCAGCAGCTTGAACAGGGGTAACTATGGCTACACCTTC.

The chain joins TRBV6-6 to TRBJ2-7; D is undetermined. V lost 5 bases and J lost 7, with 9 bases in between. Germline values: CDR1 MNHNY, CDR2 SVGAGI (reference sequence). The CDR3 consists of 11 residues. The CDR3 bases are TGTGCCAGCAGTGTTGGCACGGAGCAGTACTTC. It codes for CASSVGTEQYF.

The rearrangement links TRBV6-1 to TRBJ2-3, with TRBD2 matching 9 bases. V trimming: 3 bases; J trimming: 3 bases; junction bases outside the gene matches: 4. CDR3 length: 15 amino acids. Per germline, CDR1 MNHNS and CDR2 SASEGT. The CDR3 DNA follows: TGTGCCAGCAGTGACGCGGGAGGGCCAACAGATACGCAGTATTTT. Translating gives CASSDAGGPTDTQYF.

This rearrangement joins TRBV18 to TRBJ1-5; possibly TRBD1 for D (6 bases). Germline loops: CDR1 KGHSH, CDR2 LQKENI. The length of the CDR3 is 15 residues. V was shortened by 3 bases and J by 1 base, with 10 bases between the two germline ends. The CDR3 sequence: CASSPTGTSNQPQHF. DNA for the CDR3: TGTGCCAGCTCACCCACAGGGACGAGCAATCAGCCCCAGCATTTT.

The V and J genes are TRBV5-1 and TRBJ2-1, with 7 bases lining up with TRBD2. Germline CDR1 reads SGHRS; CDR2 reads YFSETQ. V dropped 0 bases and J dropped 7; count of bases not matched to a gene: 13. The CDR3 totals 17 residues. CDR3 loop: CASSLDWPLFGGNEQFF. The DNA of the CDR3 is TGCGCCAGCAGCTTGGACTGGCCACTTTTCGGGGGGAATGAGCAGTTCTTC.

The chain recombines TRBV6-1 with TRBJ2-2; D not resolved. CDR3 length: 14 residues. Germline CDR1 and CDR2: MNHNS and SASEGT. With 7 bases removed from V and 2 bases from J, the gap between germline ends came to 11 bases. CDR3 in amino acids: CASTQRANTGELFF. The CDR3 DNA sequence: TGTGCCAGCACCCAAAGAGCTAACACCGGGGAGCTGTTTTTT.

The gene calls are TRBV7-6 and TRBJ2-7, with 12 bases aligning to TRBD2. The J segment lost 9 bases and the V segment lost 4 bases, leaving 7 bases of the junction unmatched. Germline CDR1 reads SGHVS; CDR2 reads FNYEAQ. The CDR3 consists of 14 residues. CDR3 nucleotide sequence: TGTGCCAGCAGCTCGGCTAGCGGGAGGGACGCGCAGTACTTC. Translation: CASSSASGRDAQYF.

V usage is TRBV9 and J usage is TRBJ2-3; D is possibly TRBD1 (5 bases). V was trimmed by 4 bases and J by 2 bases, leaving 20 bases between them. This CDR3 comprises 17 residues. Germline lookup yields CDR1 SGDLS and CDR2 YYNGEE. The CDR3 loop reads CASSQLRQGTHTDTQYF. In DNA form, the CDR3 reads TGTGCCAGCAGCCAGCTAAGGCAGGGAACCCACACAGATACGCAGTATTTT.

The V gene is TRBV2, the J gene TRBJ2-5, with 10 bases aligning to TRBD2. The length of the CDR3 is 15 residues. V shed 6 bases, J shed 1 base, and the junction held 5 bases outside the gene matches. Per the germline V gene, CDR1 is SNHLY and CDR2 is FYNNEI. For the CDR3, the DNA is TGTGCCAGCAGGGGGACTAGCGCCTCCCAAGAGACCCAGTACTTC. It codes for CASRGTSASQETQYF.